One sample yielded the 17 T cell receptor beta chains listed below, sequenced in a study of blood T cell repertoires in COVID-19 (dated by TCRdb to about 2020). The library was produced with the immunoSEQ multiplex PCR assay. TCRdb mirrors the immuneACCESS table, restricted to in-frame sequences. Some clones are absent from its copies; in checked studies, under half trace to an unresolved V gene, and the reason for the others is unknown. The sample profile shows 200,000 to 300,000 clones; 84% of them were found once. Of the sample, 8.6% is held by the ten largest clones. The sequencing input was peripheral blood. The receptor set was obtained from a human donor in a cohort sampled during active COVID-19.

CDR3 residues: CASSRGDTQYF. In nucleotides, the CDR3 is TGTGCCAGCAGCCGCGGAGATACGCAGTATTTT. V and J are TRBV14 and TRBJ2-3; D not resolved. Germline loops: CDR1 SGHDN, CDR2 FVKESK. V lost 4 bases and J 5 bases, leaving 4 bases between the germline ends. The CDR3 totals 11 residues. The full variable domain, rest sourced from reference TRBV14 and TRBJ2-3, is EAGVTQFPSHSVIEKGQTVTLRCDPISGHDNLYWYRRVMGKEIKFLLHFVKESKQDESGMPNNRFLAERTGGTYSTLKVQPAELEDSGVYFCASSRGDTQYFGPGTRLTVL.

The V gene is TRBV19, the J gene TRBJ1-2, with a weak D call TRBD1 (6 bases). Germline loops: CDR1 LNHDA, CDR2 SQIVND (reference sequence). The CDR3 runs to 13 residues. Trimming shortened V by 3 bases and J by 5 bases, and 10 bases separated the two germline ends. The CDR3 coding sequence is TGTGCCAGTAGTATGGGACACAGATATGGCTACACCTTC. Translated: CASSMGHRYGYTF.

CDR3 protein: CATSRGDVSSGANVLTF. CDR3 nucleotides: TGTGCCACCAGCAGAGGAGATGTTAGCTCTGGGGCCAACGTCCTGACTTTC. The chain links TRBV15 to TRBJ2-6; unclear D gene. The germline gives CDR1 LNHNV, CDR2 YYDKDF (reference sequence). CDR3 length: 17 residues. The V gene lost 1 base and the J gene lost 0 bases, with 10 bases spanning the gap.

The CDR3 sequence is CASSLDLSPGNTIYF. Here the CDR3 DNA reads TGTGCCAGCAGCTTAGACCTATCCCCTGGAAACACCATATATTTT. This chain connects TRBV7-2 to TRBJ1-3; D is unclear. Trimming pared 1 base from V and 2 bases from J, leaving 9 bases between. Germline V gene sequence: CDR1 SGHTA, CDR2 FQGNSA. The CDR3 loop spans 15 amino acids.

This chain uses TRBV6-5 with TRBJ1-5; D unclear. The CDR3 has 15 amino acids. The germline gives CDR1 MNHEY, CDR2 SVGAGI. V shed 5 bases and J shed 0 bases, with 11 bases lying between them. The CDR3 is CASSTRLYSNQPQHF. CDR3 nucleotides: TGTGCCAGCAGTACCCGACTTTATAGCAATCAGCCCCAGCATTTT.

CDR3 protein: CASSYKRGRGEKLFF. In nucleotides, the CDR3 is TGTGCCAGCAGTTACAAGAGGGGGCGAGGGGAAAAACTGTTTTTT. This chain uses TRBV6-5 with TRBJ1-4, with 7 bases identical to TRBD1. V lost 2 bases to trimming and J lost 8 bases; unmatched junction nucleotides: 8. The CDR3 covers 15 residues. In germline, CDR1 is MNHEY, CDR2 SVGAGI.

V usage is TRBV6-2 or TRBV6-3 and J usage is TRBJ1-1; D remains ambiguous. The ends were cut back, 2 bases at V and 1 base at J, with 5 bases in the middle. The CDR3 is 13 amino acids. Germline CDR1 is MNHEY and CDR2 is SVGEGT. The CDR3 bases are TGTGCCAGCAGTTACCTGAGGAACACTGAAGCTTTCTTT. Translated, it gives CASSYLRNTEAFF.

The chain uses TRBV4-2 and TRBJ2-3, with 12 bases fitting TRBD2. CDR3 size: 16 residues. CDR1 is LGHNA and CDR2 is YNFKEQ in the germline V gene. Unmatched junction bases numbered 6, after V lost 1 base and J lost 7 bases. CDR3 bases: TGTGCCAGCAGCCAAGGAGCTAGCGGGGGGGAAAATACGCAGTATTTT. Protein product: CASSQGASGGENTQYF.

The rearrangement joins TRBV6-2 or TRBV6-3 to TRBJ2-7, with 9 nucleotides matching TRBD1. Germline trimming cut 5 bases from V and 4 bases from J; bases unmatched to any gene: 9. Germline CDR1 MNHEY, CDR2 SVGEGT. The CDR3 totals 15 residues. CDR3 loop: CASSPGGTGRYEQYF. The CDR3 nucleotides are TGTGCCAGCAGTCCAGGCGGGACAGGGCGGTACGAGCAGTACTTC.

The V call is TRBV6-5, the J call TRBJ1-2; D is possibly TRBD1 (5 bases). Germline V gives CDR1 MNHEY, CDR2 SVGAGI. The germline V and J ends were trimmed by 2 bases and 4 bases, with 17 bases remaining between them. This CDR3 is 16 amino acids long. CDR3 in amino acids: CASSYGASASFYGYTF. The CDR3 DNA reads TGTGCCAGCAGTTACGGGGCGTCGGCCTCATTCTATGGCTACACCTTC.

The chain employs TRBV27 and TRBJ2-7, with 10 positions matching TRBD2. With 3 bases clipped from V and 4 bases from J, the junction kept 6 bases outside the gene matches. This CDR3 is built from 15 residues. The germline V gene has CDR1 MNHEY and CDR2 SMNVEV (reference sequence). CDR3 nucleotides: TGTGCCAGCAGTTTTATCGGACTAGCGGAATACGAGCAGTACTTC. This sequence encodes CASSFIGLAEYEQYF.

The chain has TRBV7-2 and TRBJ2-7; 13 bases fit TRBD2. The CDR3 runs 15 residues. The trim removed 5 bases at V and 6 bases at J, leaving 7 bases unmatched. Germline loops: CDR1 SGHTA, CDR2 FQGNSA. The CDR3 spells CASSPRTSGGPEQYF. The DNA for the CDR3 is TGTGCCAGCAGCCCACGGACTAGCGGGGGCCCCGAGCAGTACTTC.

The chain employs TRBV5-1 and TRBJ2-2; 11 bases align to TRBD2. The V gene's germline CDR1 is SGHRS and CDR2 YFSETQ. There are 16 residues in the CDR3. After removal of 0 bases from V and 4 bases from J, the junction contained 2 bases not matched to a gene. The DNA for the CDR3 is TGCGCCAGCAGCTTGGGACTAGCGGGGTTCACCGGGGAGCTGTTTTTT. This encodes CASSLGLAGFTGELFF.

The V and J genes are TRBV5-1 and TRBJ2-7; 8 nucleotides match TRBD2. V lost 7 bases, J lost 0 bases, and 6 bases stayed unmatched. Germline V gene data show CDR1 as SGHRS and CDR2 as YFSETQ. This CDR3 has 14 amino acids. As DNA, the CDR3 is TGCGCCAGCGCCATCGGGAGGGACTCCTACGAGCAGTACTTC. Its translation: CASAIGRDSYEQYF.

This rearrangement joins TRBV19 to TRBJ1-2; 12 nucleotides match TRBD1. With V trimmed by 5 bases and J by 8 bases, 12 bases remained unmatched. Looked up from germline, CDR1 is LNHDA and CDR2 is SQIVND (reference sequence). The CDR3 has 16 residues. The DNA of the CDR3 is TGTGCCAGTAGTTTGGGACAGGGGGCAATTCTGGTCGGCTACACCTTC. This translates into CASSLGQGAILVGYTF.

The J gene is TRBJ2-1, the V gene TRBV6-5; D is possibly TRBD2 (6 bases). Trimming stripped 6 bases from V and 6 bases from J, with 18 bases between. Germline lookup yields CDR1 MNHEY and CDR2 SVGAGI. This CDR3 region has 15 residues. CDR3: CASSSPGRLANEQFF. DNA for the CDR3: TGTGCCAGCAGCTCCCCAGGGAGGCTGGCCAATGAGCAGTTCTTC.

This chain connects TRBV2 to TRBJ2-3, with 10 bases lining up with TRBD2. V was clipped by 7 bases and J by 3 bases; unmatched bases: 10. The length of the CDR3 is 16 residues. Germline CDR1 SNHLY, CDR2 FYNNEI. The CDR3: CASKSGRASWTDTQYF. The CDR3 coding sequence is TGTGCCAGCAAGAGCGGGAGGGCCAGTTGGACAGATACGCAGTATTTT.